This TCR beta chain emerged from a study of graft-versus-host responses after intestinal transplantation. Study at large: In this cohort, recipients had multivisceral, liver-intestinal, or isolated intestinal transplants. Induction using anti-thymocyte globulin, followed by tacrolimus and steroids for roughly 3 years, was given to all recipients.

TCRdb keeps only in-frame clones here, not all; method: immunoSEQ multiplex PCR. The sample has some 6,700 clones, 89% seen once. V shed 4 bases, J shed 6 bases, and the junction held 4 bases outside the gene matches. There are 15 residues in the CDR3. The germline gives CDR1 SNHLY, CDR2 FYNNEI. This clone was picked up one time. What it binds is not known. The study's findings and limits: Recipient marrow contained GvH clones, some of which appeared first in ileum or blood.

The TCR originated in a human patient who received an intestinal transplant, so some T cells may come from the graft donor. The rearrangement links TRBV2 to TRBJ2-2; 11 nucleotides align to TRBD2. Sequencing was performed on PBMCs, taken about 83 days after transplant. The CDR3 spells CASSVTSGGAGELFF. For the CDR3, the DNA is TGTGCCAGCAGTGTTACTAGCGGGGGAGCCGGGGAGCTGTTTTTT.